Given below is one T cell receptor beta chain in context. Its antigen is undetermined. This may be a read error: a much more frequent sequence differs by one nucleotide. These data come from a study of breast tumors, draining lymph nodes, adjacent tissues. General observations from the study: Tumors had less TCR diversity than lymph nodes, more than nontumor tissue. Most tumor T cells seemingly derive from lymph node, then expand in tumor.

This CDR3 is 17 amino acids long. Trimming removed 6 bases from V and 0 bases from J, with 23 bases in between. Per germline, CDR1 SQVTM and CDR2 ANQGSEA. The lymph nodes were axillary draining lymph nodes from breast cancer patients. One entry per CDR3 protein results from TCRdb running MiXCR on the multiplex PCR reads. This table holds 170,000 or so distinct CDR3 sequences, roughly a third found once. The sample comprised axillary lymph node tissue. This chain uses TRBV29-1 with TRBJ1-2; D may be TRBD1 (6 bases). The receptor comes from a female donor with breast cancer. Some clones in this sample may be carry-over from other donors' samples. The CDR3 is CSVAPGRGASANYGYTF. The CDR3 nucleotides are TGCAGCGTCGCCCCAGGGCGGGGGGCCTCCGCTAACTATGGCTACACCTTC.